This TCR beta chain is drawn from a study of cytomegalovirus exposure and HLA in healthy donors. Trimming pared 1 base from V and 7 bases from J, leaving 7 bases between. Germline lookup yields CDR1 LNHDA and CDR2 SQIVND (reference sequence). This CDR3 is 13 amino acids long. The PCR employed 60 Vbeta primers together with 13 Jbeta primers. Here immunoSEQ multiplex PCR was the method, and the copy in TCRdb shows in-frame clones only, minus some. The sample has around 150,000 clones; around four fifths are singletons. Sequenced material: PBMCs. The rearrangement uses TRBV19 and TRBJ2-2; weak D call: TRBD2 (5 bases). This clonotype was obtained from a male donor in good health and CMV-seronegative. The CDR3 sequence: CASSIGGYGELFF. CDR3 nucleotide sequence: TGTGCCAGTAGTATAGGAGGGTACGGGGAGCTGTTTTTT.